Reported below is one T cell receptor beta chain. No antigen is known for it. No base qualities exist here, and no much larger clone lies one base off it. This sample is part of a study of cytomegalovirus exposure and HLA in healthy donors (dated by TCRdb to 2017 to 2019). For context, the study as a whole: According to an earlier analysis of a few hundred of the donors, about 179 million T cells yielded approximately 120 million unique TCR beta sequences and about 300 Gb of sequence data. An early release that covered several hundred HLA-typed donors contained about 290 gigabases of sequencing data and 65 million to 100 million unique TCR sequences. Of the roughly 400 genotyped donors, 65% to 90% were placed in the genetic ancestry cluster associated with self-reported Caucasian donors. The aim of the study was to test whether cataloging public T cell receptors could identify signatures of past pathogen exposure. The study used immunosequencing to profile the T cell repertoires of more than 650 subjects and linked those repertoires to cytomegalovirus serostatus. In addition to the first cohort of 650 to 750 subjects, a separate validation cohort of approximately 110 different subjects was used. The study combined high-throughput TCR immunosequencing, statistical association of individual TCRs with disease status, and machine learning to predict cytomegalovirus infection status. To study patterns of TCR occurrence, a later analysis re-analyzed previously published TCR beta repertoires from more than 550 donors and added high-resolution HLA genotyping. In the later analysis, no new phenotypic data were used to find candidate immune exposures; instead, reliance was placed on TCR beta sequences and their occurrence across donors. An earlier analysis of about 620 of the donors applied high-throughput TCR beta sequencing to assess whether each TCR beta V gene segment acted as functional or pseudogenic. Donor age, sex, ethnicity and CMV serostatus were compiled alongside the repertoire data. Genome-wide SNP genotypes for about 65% of the 666 donors were used in a later genetic analysis, which treated that subset as a discovery cohort. Every repertoire in the discovery cohort had been generated on one and the same sequencing platform. HLA typing covered class I and class II loci at four-digit resolution. Typing coverage differed by locus: A, B, C, DRB1 and DQB1 were typed in about 620-630 donors, DQA1 in about 500, DPA1 in 600 to 610, and DPB1 in approximately 450. Because of strong linkage in the cohort, 5 or 6 DR-DQ haplotypes were treated as single units for association and clustering. Across approximately 420 genotyped donors of the cohort, an average of approximately 240,000 unique TCR beta nucleotide sequences per donor were sequenced, and about a sixth of those sequences were non-productive. What the authors observed across the whole study: When HLA alleles, especially DR and DQ, strongly co-occurred, attributing TCR associations to individual alleles was difficult. In a later analysis, the rate of TCR association differed among HLA loci, with DRB1 alleles having the most associated TCRs and HLA-C alleles having the fewest. Most TCR sequences were seen in very few donors, while some public TCRs were found in many individuals. Correlated functional status among segregating V segments might reflect linkage disequilibrium, but an unknown experimental factor could not be ruled out. An association between a missense DCLRE1C variant and V-gene and J-gene trimming of TCR beta chains was found in a later genetic analysis and replicated in an independent cohort. A cluster of highly shared sequence variants was judged likely to be a technical artifact of the sequencing pipeline. According to a later genetic analysis, donors in an Asian-associated ancestry cluster had fewer N-insertions in productive TCRs than the approximately 700-donor mean. A further reported finding was that TCR beta sequences accurately predicted the HLA-A and HLA-B alleles for most subjects in the first cohort. According to a later analysis, most CMV-associated TCR beta chains appeared to be HLA-restricted, and the HLA associations seemed to be driven largely by CMV exposure. The authors suggested that the approach could potentially be extended to other disease states and immunological phenotypes. In vitro tests confirmed that a few of the cytomegalovirus-associated TCR beta chains recognize cytomegalovirus antigens. In a later analysis, several top co-occurrence clusters were reported to appear linked to parvovirus B19, influenza, CMV and Epstein-Barr virus. The study listed 150 to 200 TCR beta chains as associated with cytomegalovirus. The classifier was reported to diagnose cytomegalovirus status with high specificity and sensitivity in both the original cohort and the validation cohort. For the cohort, immune exposure information was limited to CMV serostatus. In a later analysis, HLA-associated TCR beta chains showed more clonal expansion and lower generation probabilities than non-associated chains that were equally common. Specific HLA alleles were associated with 15,000 to 20,000 TCR beta sequences at a false discovery rate of 0.05 in a later analysis. In an earlier analysis of 587 of the donors, most TCR beta V segments appeared in productive rearrangements about 87% or about 30% of the time, broadly matching IMGT annotations. Presence/absence analyses assumed roughly uniform sequencing depth across donors, an assumption that may not hold. Because counts were too low, 15 to 20 rarely observed V segments, including chromosome 9 orphons, were excluded from the earlier analysis of some 540 of the donors. In this cohort, only TCR beta chains were sequenced, and detectable features were limited by the absence of alpha or paired-chain data. Because HLA typing was missing for some donors at each locus, association tests included only the typed subset. Some IMGT-functional V segments, including TRBV6-2 and TRBV6-3, could not be distinguished by the 87-base-pair reads and were therefore excluded.

The cohort comprised around 690 healthy bone marrow donors. At the time of sampling, every cohort member was nominally healthy, though immune exposures that went unrecorded were likely present. The donor tested CMV seronegative and was one of the 352 seronegative cohort members. Every donor gave a peripheral blood sample, and the peripheral blood mononuclear cells from that sample were used for TCR beta sequencing. Genomic DNA extraction from the blood cell samples was performed with the Qiagen DNeasy Blood Extraction Kit. Receptors were amplified or captured by the immunoSEQ multiplex PCR assay. A mixture of 60 forward primers for TCR Vbeta segments and 13 reverse primers for TCR Jbeta segments was used in the multiplex PCR. The CDR3 region of rearranged TCR beta genes was amplified from genomic DNA with a multiplex PCR assay. Amplified TCR beta libraries were sequenced as 87-base-pair reads on the Illumina HiSeq System. The authors' analysis ran thus. A later analysis tallied approximately 87 million unique TCR beta chains across the 700 or so repertoires, and some 12 million of those chains were shared by two or more donors. Raw reads were error-corrected and collapsed into unique sequences by a nearest-neighbor algorithm in which closely related sequences were merged to remove PCR and sequencing errors. To assign V, D and J gene segments, CDR3 sequences were aligned to IMGT reference sequences. For a sequence to be retained, a match of at least six nucleotides was required to both a V gene segment and a J gene segment. Rearrangements were classified as productive when the CDR3 lacked stop codons and remained in frame with V and J, and all other rearrangements were classified as non-productive. Following IMGT convention, CDR3 was defined as the stretch from the second conserved V-encoded cysteine up to the conserved J-encoded phenylalanine. The earlier analysis of a few hundred of the donors excluded any sequence lacking an unambiguous match to a single V gene segment. In an earlier analysis of some 590 of the donors, a V segment was called functional when productive rearrangements were above 56.7%, and segregating when the standard deviation between donors exceeded 5%. A statistical classification framework was built for diagnosing cytomegalovirus status from the catalog of TCR beta chain sequences. In a later analysis, TCR nucleotide sequences were compared against IMGT/GENE-DB human TR gene sequences so that V and J genes could be assigned. Using the TCRdist pipeline, a later analysis assigned CDR3 sequences along with most-parsimonious VDJ recombination scenarios. In a later analysis, every TCR beta chain was defined by the combination of its CDR3 amino acid sequence and its V-gene family, and reads without a unique V-gene family were dropped. As a way to deal with suspected cross-contamination and a sequencing artifact, a later analysis dropped 450 to 600 nucleotide sequences that were highly shared and had low generation probability. A later analysis calculated a clonal expansion index for each public chain from normalized within-repertoire ranks of inferred template counts. In a later analysis, generation probabilities were computed using a VDJ recombination model fitted to out-of-frame rearrangements, and the results were checked against IGoR. In a later analysis, hypergeometric tests were used to score TCR-TCR, TCR-HLA and TCR-CMV co-occurrence, with a repertoire-size bias correction applied to TCR pairs. False discovery rates were estimated in a later analysis by permuting HLA or CMV assignments 20 times. In a later analysis, co-occurring TCRs were grouped using DBSCAN, with TCRdist sequence similarity added in when clustering inside HLA-allele-positive subsets. Repertoires with fewer than 30,000 or more than 120,000 public chains, plus five repertoires with anomalous nucleotide sharing, were excluded from co-occurrence clustering. TCRdb provides this immuneACCESS table in a form limited to in-frame rearrangements. Some clones are lacking; in checked studies, under half of them reflect an unresolved V gene, and why the rest are absent is not known. V and J calls and clone size come straight from that table; D and trimming were deduced from the DNA. The sample table lists around 150,000 clones, 68% of them with a count of one. Together, the top ten hold about 1.3% of the sample.

V sheds 1 base and J sheds 0 bases, leaving 10 bases between their ends. Sequences SNHLY (CDR1) and FYNNEI (CDR2) are obtained from the germline V gene. The CDR3 holds 16 amino acids from the cysteine to the phenylalanine. The DNA shown is the 48-base CDR3, in frame from base 1. The receptor comes from a man aged 45-65 years in good health and CMV-seronegative. The V gene is TRBV2 and the J gene is TRBJ2-4, with the D gene call left open. Sequencing was performed on PBMCs. The nucleotide sequence reads TGTGCCAGCAGTGAAGAAGCAATACTAGCCAAAAACATTCAGTACTTC. Translated, this gives CASSEEAILAKNIQYF.